This passage covers 30 T cell receptor beta chains from one sample sequenced in a study of T cell responses to AZD1222 COVID-19 vaccine. Sequencing was performed with immunoSEQ multiplex PCR; in TCRdb, only in-frame clones are kept and a portion is missing. This sample has more than 80,000 clones; about nine tenths occur once, and the top ten carry approximately 5%. Sample: peripheral blood, taken on day 0 of AZD1222 vaccination. These receptors originate from an adult in good health.

The chain employs TRBV28 and TRBJ1-4; D gene unclear. CDR1 MDHEN and CDR2 SYDVKM come from the germline V gene. The CDR3 consists of 15 residues. The V and J ends lost 1 base and 3 bases respectively, with 9 bases between them. The CDR3 DNA sequence: TGTGCCAGCAGTTTATTGGGGTTGTCTAATGAAAAACTGTTTTTT. Translation: CASSLLGLSNEKLFF.

V is TRBV11-3 and J is TRBJ1-2; D call uncertain. The CDR3 extends over 10 amino acids. V was shortened by 5 bases and J by 13 bases, with 11 bases between the two germline ends. Germline values: CDR1 SGHNT, CDR2 YENEEA. CDR3 DNA sequence: TGTGCCAGCAGCCGAAGTTCCGTCACCTTC. Translated, it gives CASSRSSVTF. Full variable domain (missing parts from reference TRBV11-3 and TRBJ1-2): EAGVVQSPRYKIIEKKQPVAFWCNPISGHNTLYWYLQNLGQGPELLIRYENEEAVDDSQLPKDRFSAERLKGVDSTLKIQPAELGDSAVYLCASSRSSVTFGSGTRLTVV.

This clone occurred once. The rearrangement joins TRBV9 to TRBJ2-3; TRBD2 is a possible D gene (6 bases). The CDR3 sequence is 17 residues long. Germline CDR1 reads SGDLS; CDR2 reads YYNGEE. V lost 0 bases, J lost 1 base, and 15 bases lay in between. Written as DNA, the CDR3 is TGTGCCAGCAGCGTAGCTCAGCGGGCCCAGGGCACAGATACGCAGTATTTT. Its protein product is CASSVAQRAQGTDTQYF.

This clone was observed a single time. The rearrangement links TRBV5-6 to TRBJ1-1, with D perhaps TRBD1 (5 bases). V lost 2 bases and J 5 bases, leaving 13 bases between the germline ends. Germline lookup yields CDR1 SGHDT and CDR2 YYEEEE. The CDR3 length is 14 residues. The chain's CDR3 is CASSFRGEATEAFF. The DNA for the CDR3 is TGTGCCAGCAGCTTTAGGGGAGAAGCAACTGAAGCTTTCTTT.

The chain has TRBV5-1 and TRBJ2-3; no definite D call. V lost 0 bases, J lost 0 bases, and 8 bases lay in between. From germline, CDR1 is SGHRS and CDR2 YFSETQ. The CDR3 runs to 15 residues. The DNA for the CDR3 is TGCGCCAGCAGCTTGGATCCGGTGAGCACAGATACGCAGTATTTT. It encodes CASSLDPVSTDTQYF.

The V gene is TRBV24-1, the J gene TRBJ2-5; TRBD1 agrees at 9 bases. V shed 0 bases, J shed 5 bases, and the junction held 3 bases outside the gene matches. CDR3 length: 15 residues. CDR1 is KGHDR and CDR2 is SFDVKD in the germline V gene. CDR3 in DNA: TGTGCCACCAGTGATTTGCAGGGGACAGGGGAGACCCAGTACTTC. This encodes CATSDLQGTGETQYF.

The chain couples TRBV6-5 to TRBJ2-1; D ambiguous. Germline V CDR1 and CDR2: MNHEY, SVGAGI. Trimming took 2 bases from V and 5 from J, leaving 10 bases between them. The CDR3 runs 14 residues. The CDR3 loop reads CASSYTIPNNEQFF. The CDR3 nucleotides are TGTGCCAGCAGTTACACAATTCCCAACAATGAGCAGTTCTTC.

This clone was counted only a few times. The chain combines TRBV4-1 with TRBJ1-2, with a tentative D call TRBD1 (5 bases). CDR1 MGHRA and CDR2 YSYEKL come from the germline V gene. Trimming removed 3 bases at V and 4 bases at J, with 18 bases between. The CDR3 has 16 amino acids. The CDR3 DNA follows: TGCGCCAGCAGCCAGTACCGGGACGGAGGAATCTATGGCTACACCTTC. Residues: CASSQYRDGGIYGYTF.

The chain's CDR3 is CAISEAFLQGSNYGYTF. The CDR3 DNA reads as TGTGCCATCAGTGAGGCCTTCTTACAGGGGAGTAACTATGGCTACACCTTC. The chain links TRBV10-3 to TRBJ1-2; 7 bases map to TRBD1. This CDR3 region has 17 residues. Germline V gene data show CDR1 as ENHRY and CDR2 as SYGVKD. V lost 2 bases to trimming and J lost 1 base; unmatched junction nucleotides: 10.

This chain uses TRBV12-3 or TRBV12-4 with TRBJ1-5, with 8 bases fitting TRBD1. V gave up 4 bases and J gave up 11 bases; unmatched junction bases: 1. The CDR3 is 11 amino acids. DNA of the CDR3: TGTGCCAGCAGTTCACAGGGGGCCCAGCATTTT. This sequence encodes CASSSQGAQHF.

The V call is TRBV6-5, the J call TRBJ1-2, with D unresolved. This CDR3 contains 13 residues. V gave up 0 bases and J gave up 8 bases, with 10 bases separating them. The germline gives CDR1 MNHEY, CDR2 SVGAGI. CDR3 sequence: CASSYSAGLGYTF. The CDR3 DNA reads as TGTGCCAGCAGTTACTCGGCAGGCCTAGGCTACACCTTC.

The chain recombines TRBV5-4 with TRBJ2-3, with 8 bases fitting TRBD1. The CDR3 covers 17 residues. The germline gives CDR1 SGHNT, CDR2 YYREEE (reference sequence). J gave up 1 base and V 5 bases, and 12 bases lay outside the gene matches. The CDR3 nucleotides read TGTGCCAGCAGTTCGGGACAGGTCCCCAGCGGCACAGATACGCAGTATTTT. Translated, it gives CASSSGQVPSGTDTQYF. The full variable domain, its missing parts supplied by reference TRBV5-4 and TRBJ2-3, is ETGVTQSPTHLIKTRGQQVTLRCSSQSGHNTVSWYQQALGQGPQFIFQYYREEENGRGNFPPRFSGLQFPNYSSELNVNALELDDSALYLCASSSGQVPSGTDTQYFGPGTRLTVL.

The V call is TRBV29-1, the J call TRBJ1-2, with TRBD1 matching over 7 bases. The CDR3 loop spans 16 amino acids. The ends lost 2 bases at V and 1 base at J; junction bases unmatched: 10. Germline V gene data show CDR1 as SQVTM and CDR2 as ANQGSEA. The CDR3 nucleotides are TGCAGCGTTGAAACATGGAGGACAGGACTTAACTATGGCTACACCTTC. This translates into CSVETWRTGLNYGYTF.

The CDR3 DNA is TGTGCCAGCAGCACCCGTGACAGGGCTGGTGGAAACACCATATATTTT. This sequence encodes CASSTRDRAGGNTIYF. The chain has TRBV9 and TRBJ1-3, with 7 bases lining up with TRBD1. The V gene end was trimmed by 4 bases and the J gene end by 3 bases; junction bases not matched to a gene: 10. The CDR3 contains 16 residues. CDR1 is SGDLS and CDR2 is YYNGEE in the germline V gene. Full variable domain (missing parts from reference TRBV9 and TRBJ1-3): DSGVTQTPKHLITATGQRVTLRCSPRSGDLSVYWYQQSLDQGLQFLIQYYNGEERAKGNILERFSAQQFPDLHSELNLSSLELGDSALYFCASSTRDRAGGNTIYFGEGSWLTVV.

The chain employs TRBV19 and TRBJ1-1, with D hard to call. There are 18 residues in the CDR3. Between the trimmed V and J ends, which lost 3 bases and 1 base, there was a span of 21 bases. Germline CDR1 LNHDA, CDR2 SQIVND (reference sequence). As DNA, the CDR3 is TGTGCCAGTAGTATTTACCCGAGAGTTGAGGTCCGGAACACTGAAGCTTTCTTT. It translates to CASSIYPRVEVRNTEAFF.

The rearrangement uses TRBV19 and TRBJ1-5, with a possible D match to TRBD1 (5 bases). V lost 2 bases to trimming and J lost 6 bases, with 11 bases between them. The CDR3 runs to 14 residues. Per germline, CDR1 LNHDA and CDR2 SQIVND (reference sequence). CDR3 coding DNA: TGTGCCAGTAGTATAAGCGGGGGGGGTCAGCCCCAGCATTTT. Translated: CASSISGGGQPQHF.

The chain combines TRBV5-4 with TRBJ2-5; D call uncertain. CDR3 length equals 14 residues. The germline gives CDR1 SGHNT, CDR2 YYREEE (reference sequence). The V and J ends lost 1 base and 0 bases respectively, with 7 bases between them. CDR3 sequence (DNA): TGTGCCAGCAGCTTGTCGACCAACCAAGAGACCCAGTACTTC. Translating gives CASSLSTNQETQYF.

The chain links TRBV18 to TRBJ2-3; D may be TRBD2 (6 bases). V was cut by 2 bases and J by 5 bases, with 8 bases left in between. The CDR3 length is 13 residues. Germline values: CDR1 KGHSH, CDR2 LQKENI. The CDR3 reads CASSPNSGDTQYF. In DNA form, the CDR3 reads TGTGCCAGCTCACCAAATAGCGGAGATACGCAGTATTTT.

The CDR3, as DNA: TGTGCCAGCAGCTTAAGCCAGATCGCTAACTATGGCTACACCTTC. Encoded protein: CASSLSQIANYGYTF. The chain recombines TRBV7-9 with TRBJ1-2; no definite D call. V was trimmed by 2 bases and J by 0 bases, leaving 10 bases between them. CDR3 size: 15 residues. Looked up from germline, CDR1 is SEHNR and CDR2 is FQNEAQ (reference sequence).

The chain combines TRBV7-2 with TRBJ1-1; D unclear. V lost 1 base and J 4 bases, leaving 13 bases between the germline ends. This CDR3 is built from 15 residues. Germline CDR1 reads SGHTA; CDR2 reads FQGNSA. CDR3 amino acids: CASSLGAGTATEAFF. As DNA, the CDR3 is TGTGCCAGCAGCTTAGGAGCAGGCACGGCCACTGAAGCTTTCTTT.

This chain links TRBV10-3 with TRBJ1-3; D unresolved. CDR1 is ENHRY, CDR2 SYGVKD, per germline. The CDR3 covers 14 residues. Between the trimmed V and J ends, which lost 7 bases and 0 bases, there was a span of 10 bases. The chain's CDR3 is CAINPEVSGNTIYF. The CDR3 region has the DNA TGTGCCATCAACCCCGAGGTCTCTGGAAACACCATATATTTT.

The chain joins TRBV6-1 to TRBJ1-3, with D unclear. Germline-derived CDR1 and CDR2 are MNHNS and SASEGT. CDR3 length: 14 residues. The germline V and J ends were trimmed by 2 bases and 4 bases, with 9 bases remaining between them. For the CDR3, the DNA is TGTGCCAGCAGTGAACGGCGGTCCGGAAACACCATATATTTT. Translated: CASSERRSGNTIYF.

The gene calls are TRBV10-3 and TRBJ2-2, with TRBD2 identical over 7 bases. Germline lookup yields CDR1 ENHRY and CDR2 SYGVKD. The CDR3 is 14 amino acids. V shed 6 bases and J 4 bases; nucleotides not matched to a gene: 5. CDR3 protein: CAIRDRLATGELFF. CDR3 nucleotides: TGTGCCATCAGAGATAGACTAGCCACCGGGGAGCTGTTTTTT.

The rearrangement joins TRBV5-4 to TRBJ1-4, with no clear D. From germline, CDR1 is SGHNT and CDR2 YYREEE (reference sequence). With 2 bases removed from V and 3 bases from J, the gap between germline ends came to 11 bases. This CDR3 contains 15 residues. The CDR3 nucleotides are TGTGCCAGCAGCTTTAAAAGTGCGGCTAATGAAAAACTGTTTTTT. It specifies CASSFKSAANEKLFF. The variable domain in full, completed from reference TRBV5-4 and TRBJ1-4, reads ETGVTQSPTHLIKTRGQQVTLRCSSQSGHNTVSWYQQALGQGPQFIFQYYREEENGRGNFPPRFSGLQFPNYSSELNVNALELDDSALYLCASSFKSAANEKLFFGSGTQLSVL.

For this clone: Distinct nucleotide sequences in the sample also encode this CDR3. The chain recombines TRBV4-1 with TRBJ1-1; 9 bases line up with TRBD1. Germline-derived CDR1 and CDR2 are MGHRA and YSYEKL. This CDR3 contains 14 residues. V gave up 1 base and J gave up 4 bases; unmatched junction bases: 1. The CDR3 DNA follows: TGCGCCAGCAGCCAAGGACAGGGGGGCACTGAAGCTTTCTTT. It encodes CASSQGQGGTEAFF.

The rearrangement links TRBV5-1 to TRBJ1-2, with D uncertain. Looked up from germline, CDR1 is SGHRS and CDR2 is YFSETQ. Trimming stripped 3 bases from V and 7 bases from J, with 13 bases between. The CDR3 runs to 13 residues. Written as DNA, the CDR3 is TGCGCCAGCAGCTGGGCGAAGGAAAGTGGCTACACCTTC. As protein: CASSWAKESGYTF.

The V and J genes are TRBV9 and TRBJ2-1; 10 nucleotides align to TRBD2. V trimming: 0 bases; J trimming: 7 bases; junction bases outside the gene matches: 7. CDR1 and CDR2 from the germline V gene are SGDLS and YYNGEE. The length of the CDR3 is 16 residues. DNA of the CDR3: TGTGCCAGCAGCGTAGGGGTACTAGCGGGAATAAATGAGCAGTTCTTC. Translation gives CASSVGVLAGINEQFF.

The chain has TRBV7-3 and TRBJ2-1, with 7 bases aligning to TRBD2. Germline V lookup: CDR1 SGHTA, CDR2 FQGTGA. The CDR3 is made up of 15 amino acids. Trimming cost V 6 bases and J 3 bases; bases outside gene matches: 8. As DNA, the CDR3 is TGTGCCAGCAGACGCGTCGCGGGGGACTACAATGAGCAGTTCTTC. Protein product: CASRRVAGDYNEQFF.

The chain links TRBV9 to TRBJ2-7; TRBD2 matches at 8 bases. The CDR3 consists of 16 residues. Trimming removed 0 bases from V and 6 bases from J; junction bases left unmatched: 11. Germline CDR1 is SGDLS and CDR2 is YYNGEE. The DNA for the CDR3 is TGTGCCAGCAGCGTAGCAGGTGGGGCGGGAGGCACCGAGCAGTACTTC. This gives the protein CASSVAGGAGGTEQYF.

The chain carries TRBV7-2 and TRBJ1-6; 8 bases map to TRBD1. The CDR3 runs to 14 residues. Germline CDR1 and CDR2: SGHTA and FQGNSA. V lost 1 base to trimming and J lost 11 bases; unmatched junction nucleotides: 4. The CDR3 DNA is TGTGCCAGCAGCTTAGGGCAGGGGGCTCCACCCCTCCACTTT. This gives the protein CASSLGQGAPPLHF.